These T cell receptor beta chains were read from a single sample in a study of CD8+CD57+ T cells in acquired aplastic anemia. TCRdb independently ran MiXCR on the reads; one entry per CDR3 protein. The data hold a few hundred thousand distinct CDR3 sequences, with under 50% observed a single time. Sequenced sample: sorted CD4+, CD8+, or CD8+CD57+ T cells (not recorded which) from PBMCs. These receptors came from a human donor with aplastic anemia. Both conserved end residues are part of each CDR3. The D gene is left open where the match is weak. A clone size is listed for some rows: how often the clone was seen (once, few, many), or a class if it is expanded.

CDR3 DNA: TGCAGTGCTAGAACACAGGGGGACCTTGGCTATGGCTACACCTTC
CDR3 protein: CSARTQGDLGYGYTF
J gene: TRBJ1-2
clone size: -
CDR3 length: 15
D gene: TRBD1
V gene: TRBV20-1

CDR3 DNA: TGTGCCTGGAGTGTAATCCGGGACACTGAAGCTTTCTTT
CDR3 protein: CAWSVIRDTEAFF
J gene: TRBJ1-1
clone size: few
CDR3 length: 13
D gene: -
V gene: TRBV30

CDR3 DNA: TGTGCCAGCAGTTACTCTGGAAACACCATATATTTT
CDR3 protein: CASSYSGNTIYF
J gene: TRBJ1-3
clone size: -
CDR3 length: 12
D gene: -
V gene: TRBV6-2/TRBV6-3

CDR3 DNA: TGTGCCAGCAGCCCCAGGACAGGGGGAGGGGGCACTGAAGCTTTCTTT
CDR3 protein: CASSPRTGGGGTEAFF
J gene: TRBJ1-1
clone size: -
CDR3 length: 16
D gene: TRBD1
V gene: TRBV9

CDR3 DNA: TGTGCCATCAGTGAGTCTAGCGAGAATGAGCAGTTCTTC
CDR3 protein: CAISESSENEQFF
J gene: TRBJ2-1
clone size: -
CDR3 length: 13
D gene: -
V gene: TRBV10-3

CDR3 DNA: TGTGCCAGCTCACGGGGAAACGAGCAGTACTTC
CDR3 protein: CASSRGNEQYF
J gene: TRBJ2-7
clone size: many
CDR3 length: 11
D gene: -
V gene: TRBV3-1

CDR3 DNA: TGTGCCAGCAGCTTCTTAGCGGGGGGCTCCCCCACTGAGACCCAGTACTTC
CDR3 protein: CASSFLAGGSPTETQYF
J gene: TRBJ2-5
clone size: many
CDR3 length: 17
D gene: TRBD2
V gene: TRBV5-6

CDR3 DNA: TGTGCCAGTAGTAAACCAAGGGGTCCCAGCACAGATACGCAGTATTTT
CDR3 protein: CASSKPRGPSTDTQYF
J gene: TRBJ2-3
clone size: many
CDR3 length: 16
D gene: -
V gene: TRBV19

CDR3 DNA: TGTGCCAGCAGCACCACGCACGAGGGCCAGCCCCAGCATTTT
CDR3 protein: CASSTTHEGQPQHF
J gene: TRBJ1-5
clone size: many
CDR3 length: 14
D gene: -
V gene: TRBV7-2

CDR3 DNA: TGTGCCAGTGGTATCAGACAGGACAATCAGCCCCAGCATTTT
CDR3 protein: CASGIRQDNQPQHF
J gene: TRBJ1-5
clone size: -
CDR3 length: 14
D gene: -
V gene: TRBV19

CDR3 DNA: TGTGCCAGCAGATCCGGGACAGGGTGGACCGGGGAGCTGTTTTTT
CDR3 protein: CASRSGTGWTGELFF
J gene: TRBJ2-2
clone size: many
CDR3 length: 15
D gene: TRBD1
V gene: TRBV7-2

CDR3 DNA: TGTGCCAGCGATCGTAAGGGGGTCTATGGCTACACCTTC
CDR3 protein: CASDRKGVYGYTF
J gene: TRBJ1-2
clone size: many
CDR3 length: 13
D gene: -
V gene: TRBV9

CDR3 DNA: TGCGCCAGCAGCTTGGTGGGACTAGGAGACACCATATATTTT
CDR3 protein: CASSLVGLGDTIYF
J gene: TRBJ1-3
clone size: few
CDR3 length: 14
D gene: -
V gene: TRBV5-1

CDR3 DNA: TGTGCCATCAGTTCTCCTTGGGCGGCTAATGAAAAACTGTTTTTT
CDR3 protein: CAISSPWAANEKLFF
J gene: TRBJ1-4
clone size: -
CDR3 length: 15
D gene: -
V gene: TRBV25-1

CDR3 DNA: TGTGCCAGCAGTTCCGGGACTACGTACAATGAGCAGTATTTT
CDR3 protein: CASSSGTTYNEQYF
J gene: TRBJ2-3
clone size: once
CDR3 length: 14
D gene: TRBD2
V gene: TRBV14

CDR3 DNA: TGTGCCACGCCCCGGTCGGGACAGACTAATCAGCCCCAGCATTTT
CDR3 protein: CATPRSGQTNQPQHF
J gene: TRBJ1-5
clone size: many
CDR3 length: 15
D gene: TRBD1
V gene: TRBV6-1

CDR3 DNA: TGTGCCACCAGACGACAGGGGTACACAGATACGCAGTATTTT
CDR3 protein: CATRRQGYTDTQYF
J gene: TRBJ2-3
clone size: many
CDR3 length: 14
D gene: TRBD1
V gene: TRBV15

CDR3 DNA: TGTGCCAGCAGCGCCGCAGTGAACACTGAAGCTTTCTTT
CDR3 protein: CASSAAVNTEAFF
J gene: TRBJ1-1
clone size: -
CDR3 length: 13
D gene: -
V gene: TRBV9

CDR3 DNA: TGTGCCACCAGGGGGAGTGGGGAACCAGATACGCAGTATTTT
CDR3 protein: CATRGSGEPDTQYF
J gene: TRBJ2-3
clone size: -
CDR3 length: 14
D gene: -
V gene: TRBV15

CDR3 DNA: TGTGCCAGCAGCCAAGAGCCGAAAGGCGGGTTAGATGAGCAGTTCTTC
CDR3 protein: CASSQEPKGGLDEQFF
J gene: TRBJ2-1
clone size: many
CDR3 length: 16
D gene: -
V gene: TRBV4-2

CDR3 DNA: TGTGCCTCGCAGTGGTGCCCGCCGTGGAAACTGTTTTTT
CDR3 protein: CASQWCPPWKLFF
J gene: TRBJ1-4
clone size: -
CDR3 length: 13
D gene: -
V gene: TRBV10-3

CDR3 DNA: TGCGCCAGCAGCTTGGGTCAGGGTATAACTTATGGCTACACCTTC
CDR3 protein: CASSLGQGITYGYTF
J gene: TRBJ1-2
clone size: many
CDR3 length: 15
D gene: -
V gene: TRBV5-1

CDR3 DNA: TGTGCCAGCAGCTTAGGGACAGGGGTTCACACTGAAGCTTTCTTT
CDR3 protein: CASSLGTGVHTEAFF
J gene: TRBJ1-1
clone size: -
CDR3 length: 15
D gene: TRBD1
V gene: TRBV7-9

CDR3 DNA: TGCAGTGCTAGAGCCCACCCAGGGGACGTTCAGCCCCAGCATTTT
CDR3 protein: CSARAHPGDVQPQHF
J gene: TRBJ1-5
clone size: many
CDR3 length: 15
D gene: -
V gene: TRBV20-1

CDR3 DNA: TGTGCCACCAGTGATTCACGTTGGGGGGAAAGGGCCAATCAGCCCCAGCATTTT
CDR3 protein: CATSDSRWGERANQPQHF
J gene: TRBJ1-5
clone size: -
CDR3 length: 18
D gene: -
V gene: TRBV24-1

CDR3 DNA: TGTGCCAGCAGTTACTCTGGCGGGAGTGAGCAGTTCTTC
CDR3 protein: CASSYSGGSEQFF
J gene: TRBJ2-1
clone size: -
CDR3 length: 13
D gene: TRBD2
V gene: TRBV6-2/TRBV6-3

CDR3 DNA: TGTGCCAGCAGCGCCAATAGCGCCGAGCAGTACTTC
CDR3 protein: CASSANSAEQYF
J gene: TRBJ2-7
clone size: -
CDR3 length: 12
D gene: -
V gene: TRBV9

CDR3 DNA: TGCGCCAGCCGGACTAGCGGGGAGGCAGATACGCAGTATTTT
CDR3 protein: CASRTSGEADTQYF
J gene: TRBJ2-3
clone size: -
CDR3 length: 14
D gene: TRBD2
V gene: TRBV5-1

CDR3 DNA: TGTGCCAGCAGCTTAAGCCCCGACAGGGCAGGAGGTTACGAGCAGTACTTC
CDR3 protein: CASSLSPDRAGGYEQYF
J gene: TRBJ2-7
clone size: many
CDR3 length: 17
D gene: TRBD1
V gene: TRBV7-8

CDR3 DNA: TGTGCCAGCAGCTTAGGCTTCCAGACCACAGATACGCAGTATTTT
CDR3 protein: CASSLGFQTTDTQYF
J gene: TRBJ2-3
clone size: -
CDR3 length: 15
D gene: -
V gene: TRBV7-9

CDR3 DNA: TGTGCCACCAGTGATTTGCCGGGACAGGGGGGCTATGGCTACACCTTC
CDR3 protein: CATSDLPGQGGYGYTF
J gene: TRBJ1-2
clone size: -
CDR3 length: 16
D gene: TRBD1
V gene: TRBV24-1

CDR3 DNA: TGCGCCAGCAGAGGGGCGAACTATGGCTACACCTTC
CDR3 protein: CASRGANYGYTF
J gene: TRBJ1-2
clone size: many
CDR3 length: 12
D gene: -
V gene: TRBV5-1

CDR3 DNA: TGTGCCAGCAGGGACGCGGCGGGGGCGTCCTACAATGAGCAGTTCTTC
CDR3 protein: CASRDAAGASYNEQFF
J gene: TRBJ2-1
clone size: many
CDR3 length: 16
D gene: -
V gene: TRBV6-2/TRBV6-3

CDR3 DNA: TGTGCCAGCAGCCAAGGTGTTATTGGCAGGGGGAACAATCAGCCCCAGCATTTT
CDR3 protein: CASSQGVIGRGNNQPQHF
J gene: TRBJ1-5
clone size: many
CDR3 length: 18
D gene: TRBD1
V gene: TRBV3-1

CDR3 DNA: TGTGCCAGCAGCCCACGCCCTCCGTGCTCCTACGAGCAGTACTTC
CDR3 protein: CASSPRPPCSYEQYF
J gene: TRBJ2-7
clone size: -
CDR3 length: 15
D gene: -
V gene: TRBV7-8